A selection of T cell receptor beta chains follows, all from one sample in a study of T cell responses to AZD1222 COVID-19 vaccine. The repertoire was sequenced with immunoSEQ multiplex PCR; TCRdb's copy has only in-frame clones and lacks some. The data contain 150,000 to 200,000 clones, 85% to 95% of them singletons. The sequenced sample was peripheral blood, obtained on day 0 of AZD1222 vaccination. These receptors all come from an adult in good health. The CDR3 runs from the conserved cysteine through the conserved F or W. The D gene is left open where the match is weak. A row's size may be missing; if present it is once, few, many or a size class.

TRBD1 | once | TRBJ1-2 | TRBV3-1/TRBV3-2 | TGTGCCAGCAGCCTAAGACAGGGAGCGGGCTACACCTTC | CASSLRQGAGYTF
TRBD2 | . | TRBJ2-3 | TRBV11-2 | TGTGCCAGCAGCTCCCGGGGGGGCCGGGATACGCAGTATTTT | CASSSRGGRDTQYF
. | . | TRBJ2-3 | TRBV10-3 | TGTGCCATCAGTGAGTCCTCTAGCGAACAATCAGATACGCAGTATTTT | CAISESSSEQSDTQYF
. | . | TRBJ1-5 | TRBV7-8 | TGTGCCAGCAGCTTACGTAGGGAGGGCAATCAGCCCCAGCATTTT | CASSLRREGNQPQHF
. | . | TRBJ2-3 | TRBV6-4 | TGTGCCAGCAGTGACTCGCGGGGGCGCGAAGATACGCAGTATTTT | CASSDSRGREDTQYF
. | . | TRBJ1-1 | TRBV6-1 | TGTGCCAGCAGTGAAGTCCCCCGGGGGGGCTGGAACACTGAAGCTTTCTTT | CASSEVPRGGWNTEAFF
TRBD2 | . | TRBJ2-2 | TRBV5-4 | TGTGCCAGCAGCTCACTTAGCGGGAGTCCTAATCTGGGCTCTTCCGGGGAGCTGTTTTTT | CASSSLSGSPNLGSSGELFF
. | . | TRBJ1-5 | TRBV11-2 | TGTGCCAGCAGCTTAGTCGAGCAGGGCAATCAGCCCCAGCATTTT | CASSLVEQGNQPQHF
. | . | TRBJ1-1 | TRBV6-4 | TGTGCCAGCAGTGAAACAGGGTGGACTGAAGCTTTCTTT | CASSETGWTEAFF
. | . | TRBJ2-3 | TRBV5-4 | TGTGCCAGCAGCTCCTCCTCAGCGACGATTAGCACAGATACGCAGTATTTT | CASSSSSATISTDTQYF
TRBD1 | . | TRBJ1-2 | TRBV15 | TGTGCCACCAGCACCCCAGGACAGGCTAACTATGGCTACACCTTC | CATSTPGQANYGYTF
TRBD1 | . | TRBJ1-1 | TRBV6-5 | TGTGCCAGCAGCCTACAGGGGAGGAACACTGAAGCTTTCTTT | CASSLQGRNTEAFF